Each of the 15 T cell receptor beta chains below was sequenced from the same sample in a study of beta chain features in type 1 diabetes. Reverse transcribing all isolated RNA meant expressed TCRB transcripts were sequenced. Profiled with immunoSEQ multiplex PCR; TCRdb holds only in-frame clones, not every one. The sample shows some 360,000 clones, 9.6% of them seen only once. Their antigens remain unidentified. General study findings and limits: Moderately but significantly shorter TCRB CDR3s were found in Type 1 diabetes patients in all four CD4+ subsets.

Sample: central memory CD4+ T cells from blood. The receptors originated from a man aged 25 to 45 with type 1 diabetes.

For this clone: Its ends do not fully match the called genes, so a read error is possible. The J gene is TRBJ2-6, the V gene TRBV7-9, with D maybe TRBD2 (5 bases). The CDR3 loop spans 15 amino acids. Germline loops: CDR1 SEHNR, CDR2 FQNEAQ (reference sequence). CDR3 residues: CASSLGGSAANVLTF. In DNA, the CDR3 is TGTGCCAGCAGCTTAGGAGGGTCTGCGGCCAACGTCCTGACTTTC.

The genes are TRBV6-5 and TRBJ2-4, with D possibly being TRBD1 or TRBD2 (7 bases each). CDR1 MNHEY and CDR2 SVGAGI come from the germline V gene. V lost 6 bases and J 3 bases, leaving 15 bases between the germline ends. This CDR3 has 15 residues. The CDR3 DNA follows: TGTGCCAGCAGCTTAACAGGGGAGGGCAAAAACATTCAGTACTTC. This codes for CASSLTGEGKNIQYF.

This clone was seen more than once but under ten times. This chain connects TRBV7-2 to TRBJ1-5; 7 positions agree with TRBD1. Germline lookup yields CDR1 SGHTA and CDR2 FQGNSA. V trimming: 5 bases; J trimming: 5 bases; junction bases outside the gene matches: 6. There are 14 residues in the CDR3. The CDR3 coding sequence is TGTGCCAGCAGCCCCAACAGGGGACATCAGCCCCAGCATTTT. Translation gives CASSPNRGHQPQHF. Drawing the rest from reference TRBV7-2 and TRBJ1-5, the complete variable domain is GAGVSQSPSNKVTEKGKDVELRCDPISGHTALYWYRQSLGQGLEFLIYFQGNSAPDKSGLPSDRFSAERTGGSVSTLTIQRTQQEDSAVYLCASSPNRGHQPQHFGDGTRLSIL.

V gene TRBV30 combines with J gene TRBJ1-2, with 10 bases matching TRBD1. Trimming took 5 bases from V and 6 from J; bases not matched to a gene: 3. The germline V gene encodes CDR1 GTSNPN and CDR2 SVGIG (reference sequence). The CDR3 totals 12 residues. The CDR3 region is CAWGTGEHGYTF. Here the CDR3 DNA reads TGTGCCTGGGGGACAGGGGAGCATGGCTACACCTTC.

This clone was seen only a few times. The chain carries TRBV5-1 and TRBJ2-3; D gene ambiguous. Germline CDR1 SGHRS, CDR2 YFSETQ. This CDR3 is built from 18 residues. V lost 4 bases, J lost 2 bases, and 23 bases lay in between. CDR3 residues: CASSRSPISIRFTDTQYF. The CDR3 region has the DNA TGCGCCAGCAGCCGAAGCCCTATCAGCATTAGGTTCACAGATACGCAGTATTTT.

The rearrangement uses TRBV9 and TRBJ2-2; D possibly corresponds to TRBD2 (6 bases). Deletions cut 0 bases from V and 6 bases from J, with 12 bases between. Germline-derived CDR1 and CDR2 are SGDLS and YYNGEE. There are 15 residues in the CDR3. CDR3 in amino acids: CASSVDNREAGELFF. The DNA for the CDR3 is TGTGCCAGCAGCGTAGATAATAGGGAGGCCGGGGAGCTGTTTTTT. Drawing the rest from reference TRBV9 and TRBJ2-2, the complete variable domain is DSGVTQTPKHLITATGQRVTLRCSPRSGDLSVYWYQQSLDQGLQFLIQYYNGEERAKGNILERFSAQQFPDLHSELNLSSLELGDSALYFCASSVDNREAGELFFGEGSRLTVL.

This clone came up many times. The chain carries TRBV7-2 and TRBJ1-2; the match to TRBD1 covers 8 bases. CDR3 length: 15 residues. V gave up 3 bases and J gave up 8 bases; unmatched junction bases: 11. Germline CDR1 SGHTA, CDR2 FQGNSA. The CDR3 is CASSFSGTGSDGYTF. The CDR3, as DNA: TGTGCCAGCAGCTTTTCCGGGACAGGCTCCGACGGCTACACCTTC. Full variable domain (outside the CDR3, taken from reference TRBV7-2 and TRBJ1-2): GAGVSQSPSNKVTEKGKDVELRCDPISGHTALYWYRQSLGQGLEFLIYFQGNSAPDKSGLPSDRFSAERTGGSVSTLTIQRTQQEDSAVYLCASSFSGTGSDGYTFGSGTRLTVV.

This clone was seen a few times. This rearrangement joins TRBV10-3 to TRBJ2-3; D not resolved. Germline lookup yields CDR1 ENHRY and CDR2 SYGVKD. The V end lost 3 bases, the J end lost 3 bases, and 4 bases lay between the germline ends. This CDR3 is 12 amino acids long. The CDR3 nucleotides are TGTGCCATCAGTGACAATACAGATACGCAGTATTTT. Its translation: CAISDNTDTQYF.

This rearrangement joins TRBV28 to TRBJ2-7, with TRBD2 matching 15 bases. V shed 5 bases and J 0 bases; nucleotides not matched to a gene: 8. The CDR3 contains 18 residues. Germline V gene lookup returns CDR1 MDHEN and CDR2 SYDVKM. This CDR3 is CASSMGLAGGVSSYEQYF. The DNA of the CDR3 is TGTGCCAGCAGTATGGGACTAGCGGGAGGCGTTAGCTCCTACGAGCAGTACTTC.

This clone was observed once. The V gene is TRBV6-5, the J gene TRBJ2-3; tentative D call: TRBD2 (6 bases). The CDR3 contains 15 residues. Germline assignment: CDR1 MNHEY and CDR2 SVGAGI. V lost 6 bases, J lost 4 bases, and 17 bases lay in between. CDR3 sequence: CASRGVQDYSDTQYF. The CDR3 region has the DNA TGTGCCAGCAGGGGGGTACAGGACTACTCAGATACGCAGTATTTT.

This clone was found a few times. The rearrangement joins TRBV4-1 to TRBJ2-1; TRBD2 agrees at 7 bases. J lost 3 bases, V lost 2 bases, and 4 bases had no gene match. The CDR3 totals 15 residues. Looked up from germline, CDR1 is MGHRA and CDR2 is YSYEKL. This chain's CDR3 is CASSQPSGGYNEQFF. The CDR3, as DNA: TGCGCCAGCAGCCAACCTAGCGGTGGCTACAATGAGCAGTTCTTC.

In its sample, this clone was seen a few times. CDR3 sequence: CASSRIGLAATNTGELFF. The DNA for the CDR3 is TGTGCCAGCAGCCGCATCGGACTAGCGGCTACGAACACCGGGGAGCTGTTTTTT. V and J are TRBV11-2 and TRBJ2-2, with 10 bases fitting TRBD2. The CDR3 consists of 18 residues. Per the germline V gene, CDR1 is SGHAT and CDR2 is FQNNGV. J gave up 0 bases and V 5 bases, and 9 bases lay outside the gene matches.

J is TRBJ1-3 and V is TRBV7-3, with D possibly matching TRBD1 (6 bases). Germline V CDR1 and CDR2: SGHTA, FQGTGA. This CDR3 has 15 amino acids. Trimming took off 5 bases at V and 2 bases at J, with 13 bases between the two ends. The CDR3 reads CASSEDSYPGNTIYF. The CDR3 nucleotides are TGTGCCAGCAGCGAGGACAGTTACCCTGGAAACACCATATATTTT. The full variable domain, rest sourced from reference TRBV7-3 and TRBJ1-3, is GAGVSQTPSNKVTEKGKYVELRCDPISGHTALYWYRQSLGQGPEFLIYFQGTGAADDSGLPNDRFFAVRPEGSVSTLKIQRTERGDSAVYLCASSEDSYPGNTIYFGEGSWLTVV.

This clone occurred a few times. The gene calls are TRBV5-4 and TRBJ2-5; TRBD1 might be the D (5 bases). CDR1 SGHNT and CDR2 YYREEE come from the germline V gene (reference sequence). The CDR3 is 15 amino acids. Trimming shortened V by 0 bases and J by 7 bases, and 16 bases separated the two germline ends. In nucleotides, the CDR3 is TGTGCCAGCAGCTTGGGACGTGGGGCCTATGGGACCCAGTACTTC. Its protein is CASSLGRGAYGTQYF.

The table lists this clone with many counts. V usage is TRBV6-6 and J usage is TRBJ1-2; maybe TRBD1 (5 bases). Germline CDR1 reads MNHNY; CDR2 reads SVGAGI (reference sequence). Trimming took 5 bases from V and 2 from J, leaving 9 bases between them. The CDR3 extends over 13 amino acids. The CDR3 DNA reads TGTGCCAGCAGTCCGGGGGTCAACTATGGCTACACCTTC. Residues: CASSPGVNYGYTF.